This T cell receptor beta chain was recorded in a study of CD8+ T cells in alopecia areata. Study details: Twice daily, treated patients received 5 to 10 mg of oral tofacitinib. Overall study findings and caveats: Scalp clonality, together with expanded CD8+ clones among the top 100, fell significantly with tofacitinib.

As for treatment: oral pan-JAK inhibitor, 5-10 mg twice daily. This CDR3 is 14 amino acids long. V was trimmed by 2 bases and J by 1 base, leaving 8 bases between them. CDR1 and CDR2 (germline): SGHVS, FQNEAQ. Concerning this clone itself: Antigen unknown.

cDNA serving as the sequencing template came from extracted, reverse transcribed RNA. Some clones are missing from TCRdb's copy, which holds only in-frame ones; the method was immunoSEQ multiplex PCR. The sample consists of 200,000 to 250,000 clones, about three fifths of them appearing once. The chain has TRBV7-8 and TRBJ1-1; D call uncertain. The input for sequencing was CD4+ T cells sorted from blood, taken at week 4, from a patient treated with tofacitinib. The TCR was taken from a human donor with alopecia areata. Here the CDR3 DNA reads TGTGCCAGCAGCTTAAGTTGGGAGAACACTGAAGCTTTCTTT. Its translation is CASSLSWENTEAFF.